Below are 8 T cell receptor beta chains sequenced from a single sample in a study of T cells after posttransplantation cyclophosphamide. Only in-frame clones appear in the TCRdb table, and some are missing; sequencing was by immunoSEQ multiplex PCR. The sample comprises over 3,000 clones, approximately 68% of which are singletons, and under 25% rests with the top ten. The sample was memory CD8+ T cells sorted from blood. The receptors come from a man in his fifties.

This clone was counted between two and nine times. This chain links TRBV25-1 with TRBJ2-7; D is undetermined. This CDR3 spans 12 amino acids. V was cut by 3 bases and J by 2 bases, with 5 bases left in between. Germline V lookup: CDR1 MGHDK, CDR2 SYGVNS. In DNA form, the CDR3 reads TGTGCCAGCAGTGACGGAGCCTACGAGCAGTACTTC. Amino acids: CASSDGAYEQYF.

The V and J genes are TRBV18 and TRBJ1-2; D gene uncertain. This CDR3 has 15 residues. Germline lookup yields CDR1 KGHSH and CDR2 LQKENI. V lost 0 bases, J lost 4 bases, and 12 bases lay in between. The DNA for the CDR3 is TGTGCCAGCTCACCACCGGAGGTTTTTGTCTATGGCTACACCTTC. This sequence encodes CASSPPEVFVYGYTF.

The rearrangement uses TRBV27 and TRBJ2-3, with TRBD2 matching 12 bases. CDR3 length: 15 amino acids. Germline assignment: CDR1 MNHEY and CDR2 SMNVEV (reference sequence). Trimming took 3 bases from V and 6 from J; bases not matched to a gene: 4. CDR3 in DNA: TGTGCCAGCAGTTTGACTAGCGGGAGACCGGATACGCAGTATTTT. Protein: CASSLTSGRPDTQYF.

This chain uses TRBV6-6 with TRBJ2-7; D is perhaps TRBD2 (5 bases). V lost 0 bases, J lost 7 bases, and 7 bases lay in between. The CDR3 is 12 residues long. The germline CDR1 and CDR2 sequences are MNHNY and SVGAGI (reference sequence). CDR3 amino acids: CASSYSRGEQYF. The CDR3 DNA follows: TGTGCCAGCAGTTACTCGAGAGGGGAGCAGTACTTC.

The chain joins TRBV19 to TRBJ1-5, with a possible D match to TRBD1 (5 bases). CDR1 is LNHDA, CDR2 SQIVND, per germline (reference sequence). Trimming took off 2 bases at V and 7 bases at J, with 9 bases between the two ends. The CDR3 runs 13 residues. The CDR3: CASSISQGQPQHF. DNA for the CDR3: TGTGCCAGTAGTATAAGTCAGGGCCAGCCCCAGCATTTT.

The chain combines TRBV6-5 with TRBJ1-1, with D unresolved. The ends were cut back, 5 bases at V and 5 bases at J, with 9 bases in the middle. The CDR3 extends over 12 amino acids. The germline V gene has CDR1 MNHEY and CDR2 SVGAGI. The CDR3 is CASSVSETEAFF. DNA of the CDR3: TGTGCCAGCAGTGTGTCCGAGACTGAAGCTTTCTTT.

Relative to its sample, this clone is medium-sized. The V and J genes are TRBV5-4 and TRBJ1-1; no clear D gene. CDR1 and CDR2 (germline): SGHNT, YYREEE (reference sequence). Between the trimmed V and J ends, which lost 4 bases and 0 bases, there was a span of 10 bases. The CDR3 has 14 residues. The CDR3 DNA is TGTGCCAGCAGCCTCGGGAGCATGAACACTGAAGCTTTCTTT. This encodes CASSLGSMNTEAFF.

V gene TRBV27 combines with J gene TRBJ2-1; weak D call: TRBD1 (5 bases). Germline-derived CDR1 and CDR2 are MNHEY and SMNVEV (reference sequence). This CDR3 region has 14 residues. The V end lost 2 bases, the J end lost 10 bases, and 15 bases lay between the germline ends. The CDR3 coding sequence is TGTGCCAGCAGTTTAACTACCACAGGTAACGAGCAGTTCTTC. Encoded protein: CASSLTTTGNEQFF.